The clone carrying this TCR beta chain occurred a few times. Germline CDR1 SGHRS, CDR2 YFSETQ. The CDR3 totals 14 residues. V trimming: 4 bases; J trimming: 3 bases; junction bases outside the gene matches: 5. The source of the sample is a study of blood T cell repertoires in COVID-19. Across the whole study: COVID-19 samples from acute and convalescent phases originated in the United States, Italy and Spain. In each case, the material was cDNA or gDNA derived from T cells, B-cell-depleted T cells, or PBMCs.

Methods used by the authors: Amplification with reference gene primers provided the estimates of nucleated cell counts. The table came from immunoSEQ multiplex PCR; TCRdb's copy has only in-frame clones and leaves some out. The V and J calls and clone size were taken over from that table, and D and trimming were inferred from the DNA. The table shows around 80,000 clones, with about 73% occurring only once. The chain links TRBV5-1 to TRBJ1-1; the match to TRBD1 covers 8 bases. This receptor was obtained from a man aged 45-60 years with active or convalescent COVID-19. Specimen: peripheral blood. The CDR3 bases are TGCGCCAGCAGCGGGAACAGGGGGGACACTGAAGCTTTCTTT. Translating it yields CASSGNRGDTEAFF. Looking up the rest from reference TRBV5-1 and TRBJ1-1 gives the full variable domain: KAGVTQTPRYLIKTRGQQVTLSCSPISGHRSVSWYQQTPGQGLQFLFEYFSETQRNKGNFPGRFSGRQFSNSRSEMNVSTLELGDSALYLCASSGNRGDTEAFFGQGTRLTVV.